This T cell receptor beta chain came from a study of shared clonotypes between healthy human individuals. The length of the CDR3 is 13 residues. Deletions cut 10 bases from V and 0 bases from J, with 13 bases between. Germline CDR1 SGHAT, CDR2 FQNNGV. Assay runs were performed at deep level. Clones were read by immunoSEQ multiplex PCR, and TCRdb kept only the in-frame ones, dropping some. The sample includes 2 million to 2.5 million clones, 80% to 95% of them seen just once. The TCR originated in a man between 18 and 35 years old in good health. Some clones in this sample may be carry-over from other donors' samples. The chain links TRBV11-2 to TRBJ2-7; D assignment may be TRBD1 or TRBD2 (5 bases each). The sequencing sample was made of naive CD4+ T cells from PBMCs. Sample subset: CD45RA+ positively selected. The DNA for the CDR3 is TGTGCCACCCGCCGGGACGGCTCCTACGAGCAGTACTTC. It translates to CATRRDGSYEQYF.